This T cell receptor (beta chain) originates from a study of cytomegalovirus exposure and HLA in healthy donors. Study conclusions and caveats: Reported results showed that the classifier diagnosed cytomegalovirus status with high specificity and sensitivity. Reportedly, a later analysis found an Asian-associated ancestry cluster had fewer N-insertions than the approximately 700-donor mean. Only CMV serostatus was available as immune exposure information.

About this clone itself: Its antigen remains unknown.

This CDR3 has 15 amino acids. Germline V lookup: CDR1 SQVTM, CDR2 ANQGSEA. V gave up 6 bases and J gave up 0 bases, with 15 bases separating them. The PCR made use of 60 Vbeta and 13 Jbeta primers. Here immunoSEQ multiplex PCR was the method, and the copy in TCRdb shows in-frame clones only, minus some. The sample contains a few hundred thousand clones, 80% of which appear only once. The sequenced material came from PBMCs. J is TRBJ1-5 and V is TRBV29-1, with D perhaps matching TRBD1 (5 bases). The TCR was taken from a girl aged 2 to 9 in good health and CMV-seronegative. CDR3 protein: CSVVIGGNSNQPQHF. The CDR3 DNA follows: TGCAGCGTCGTAATTGGGGGGAATAGCAATCAGCCCCAGCATTTT.